Each of the 22 T cell receptor beta chains below was sequenced from the same sample in a study of low-dose radiotherapy and immunotherapy resistance in tumors. Primers used for first-strand cDNA, a TRAV- and TRBV-specific set, covered both alpha and beta chains. The authors ran 15 to 20 PCR cycles to amplify TCRs with a constant-region primer and V-primer adapter. MiXCR was run by TCRdb on the reads, yielding one entry per CDR3 protein. The repertoire holds about 10,000 distinct CDR3 sequences, with roughly two fifths as singletons. The receptors here all came from a human donor with advanced metastatic prostate, ovarian, gallbladder or colorectal cancer (not recorded which). This table probably holds off-target reads from a library built for another chain.

This clonotype was seen a handful of times. This rearrangement joins TRBV29-1 to TRBJ1-1; 7 nucleotides line up with TRBD1. CDR1 is SQVTM, CDR2 ANQGSEA, per germline. J was trimmed by 9 bases and V by 7 bases; bases with no gene match: 5. This CDR3 comprises 10 residues. CDR3 DNA: TGCAGCGCCAGACAGGGACAAGCTTTCTTT. This gives the protein CSARQGQAFF.

This clonotype is medium-sized (0.01 to 0.1%) by share. The rearrangement links TRBV5-1 to TRBJ2-7; maybe TRBD2 (7 bases). CDR3 length: 16 residues. The V gene lost 4 bases and the J gene lost 2 bases, with 19 bases spanning the gap. The germline V gene encodes CDR1 SGHRS and CDR2 YFSETQ. The CDR3 here is CASSPGQAGNAYEQYF. The CDR3 DNA reads as TGCGCCAGCAGCCCGGGACAAGCGGGGAACGCCTACGAGCAGTACTTC.

This clonotype was counted only a few times. The V gene is TRBV9, the J gene TRBJ1-6; no firm D call. The CDR3 has 17 amino acids. CDR1 is SGDLS, CDR2 YYNGEE, per germline. Trimming shortened V by 0 bases and J by 0 bases, and 10 bases separated the two germline ends. The CDR3 region is CASSVEGSYSYNSPLHF. Here the CDR3 DNA reads TGTGCCAGCAGCGTAGAGGGCAGTTACTCCTATAATTCACCCCTCCACTTT.

This chain uses TRBV29-1 with TRBJ1-2; 7 nucleotides line up with TRBD1. There are 14 residues in the CDR3. The V gene end was trimmed by 7 bases and the J gene end by 4 bases; junction bases not matched to a gene: 12. Germline CDR1 reads SQVTM; CDR2 reads ANQGSEA. DNA of the CDR3: TGCAGCGCCCAGGGGGGGACGGGCGGCTATGGCTACACCTTC. Encoded protein: CSAQGGTGGYGYTF.

This clonotype has a single count. The rearrangement links TRBV30 to TRBJ2-5; D is undetermined. The CDR3 covers 12 residues. Germline lookup yields CDR1 GTSNPN and CDR2 SVGIG (reference sequence). Between the trimmed V and J ends, which lost 1 base and 7 bases, there was a span of 10 bases. The CDR3 spells CAWSELGVTQYF. CDR3 in DNA: TGTGCCTGGAGTGAACTTGGAGTGACCCAGTACTTC.

In this sample, this clonotype turned up a few times. This sequence joins TRBV29-1 and TRBJ2-5; either TRBD1 or TRBD2 may supply D (5 bases each). Trimming pared 7 bases from V and 5 bases from J, leaving 23 bases between. This CDR3 contains 15 residues. Germline V CDR1 and CDR2: SQVTM, ANQGSEA. The CDR3 is CSANTIGDPRETQYF. The CDR3 DNA is TGCAGCGCCAATACTATAGGGGACCCTCGGGAGACCCAGTACTTC.

The rearrangement uses TRBV11-2 and TRBJ2-7, with 7 bases identical to TRBD2. The germline CDR1 and CDR2 sequences are SGHAT and FQNNGV. The V and J ends lost 0 bases and 1 base, in that order; junction bases with no gene match: 3. There are 15 residues in the CDR3. The CDR3 here is CASSLDGEGSYEQYF. As DNA, the CDR3 is TGTGCCAGCAGCTTAGACGGGGAGGGGTCCTACGAGCAGTACTTC. Together with reference TRBV11-2 and TRBJ2-7, the CDR3 gives the full variable domain: EAGVAQSPRYKIIEKRQSVAFWCNPISGHATLYWYQQILGQGPKLLIQFQNNGVVDDSQLPKDRFSAERLKGVDSTLKIQPAKLEDSAVYLCASSLDGEGSYEQYFGPGTRLTVT.

DNA for the CDR3: TGCAGTGCTAGAGATTCCAGCAGGACAGGGGTTAGCCAGCCCCAGCATTTT. Amino acid sequence: CSARDSSRTGVSQPQHF. V usage is TRBV20-1 and J usage is TRBJ1-5; 9 nucleotides agree with TRBD1. The germline V gene has CDR1 DFQATT and CDR2 SNEGSKA (reference sequence). CDR3 length: 17 residues. The V and J ends lost 0 bases and 7 bases, in that order; junction bases with no gene match: 13.

The chain links TRBV4-1 to TRBJ2-1; 10 positions match TRBD1. The CDR3 has 15 amino acids. V was clipped by 3 bases and J by 6 bases; unmatched bases: 5. From germline, CDR1 is MGHRA and CDR2 YSYEKL. The CDR3 DNA is TGCGCCAGCAGCCACTCCGACAGGGGGCTCAATGAGCAGTTCTTC. Its translation is CASSHSDRGLNEQFF.

The V and J genes are TRBV5-1 and TRBJ2-1, with 8 bases lining up with TRBD1. CDR1 is SGHRS, CDR2 YFSETQ, per germline. There are 15 residues in the CDR3. With V trimmed by 0 bases and J by 4 bases, 3 bases remained unmatched. This chain's CDR3 is CASSLGGQGYNEQFF. DNA for the CDR3: TGCGCCAGCAGCTTGGGAGGACAGGGATACAATGAGCAGTTCTTC.

The chain is built from TRBV6-1 and TRBJ2-1; TRBD2 aligns across 10 bases. The germline V gene has CDR1 MNHNS and CDR2 SASEGT. Trimming removed 1 base from V and 8 bases from J; junction bases left unmatched: 8. The CDR3 sequence is 16 residues long. The CDR3 is CASSEEASGRRHEQFF. The DNA for the CDR3 is TGTGCCAGCAGTGAAGAGGCTAGCGGGAGAAGGCATGAGCAGTTCTTC.

This clonotype ranks as medium-sized. The chain links TRBV28 to TRBJ2-7; 8 bases map to TRBD2. Germline V gives CDR1 MDHEN, CDR2 SYDVKM. This CDR3 spans 15 amino acids. V lost 6 bases to trimming and J lost 3 bases; unmatched junction nucleotides: 10. DNA of the CDR3: TGTGCCAGCAGGCCCGGGACTAGAGGCGTCTACGAGCAGTACTTC. Translation gives CASRPGTRGVYEQYF.

V is TRBV10-3 and J is TRBJ2-1; TRBD1 matches at 10 bases. The J segment lost 7 bases and the V segment lost 6 bases, leaving 6 bases of the junction unmatched. This CDR3 contains 14 residues. Germline lookup yields CDR1 ENHRY and CDR2 SYGVKD. The DNA of the CDR3 is TGTGCCATCAGGAGGGGGGACAGGGGTAATGAGCAGTTCTTC. Amino acids: CAIRRGDRGNEQFF.

This CDR3 is CSVEGSGLMFF. The CDR3 coding sequence is TGCAGCGTTGAAGGTTCCGGGTTAATGTTTTTT. The chain has TRBV29-1 and TRBJ1-4, with unresolved D. Trimming cost V 1 base and J 15 bases, with 12 bases left between them. There are 11 residues in the CDR3. From germline, CDR1 is SQVTM and CDR2 ANQGSEA.

V and J are TRBV5-1 and TRBJ2-1; 8 positions match TRBD1. The CDR3 has 12 residues. After removal of 4 bases from V and 12 bases from J, the junction contained 6 bases not matched to a gene. Germline V lookup: CDR1 SGHRS, CDR2 YFSETQ. The CDR3 is CASSGQGHGQFF. The DNA for the CDR3 is TGCGCCAGCAGCGGACAGGGTCATGGGCAGTTCTTC.

The chain uses TRBV11-2 and TRBJ2-7; TRBD1 agrees at 7 bases. Looked up from germline, CDR1 is SGHAT and CDR2 is FQNNGV. Trimming took 5 bases from V and 0 from J; bases not matched to a gene: 7. This CDR3 region has 15 residues. The CDR3 region is CASSVNRDSSYEQYF. The CDR3 region has the DNA TGTGCCAGCAGCGTAAACCGGGACAGCTCCTACGAGCAGTACTTC.

This clonotype has a handful of counts. The rearrangement uses TRBV6-2 or TRBV6-3 and TRBJ1-1, with 10 bases that match TRBD1. Trimming cost V 5 bases and J 0 bases; bases outside gene matches: 12. Germline CDR1 and CDR2: MNHEY and SVGEGT. CDR3 length equals 18 residues. The CDR3 sequence: CASSEHGGQGMLNTEAFF. CDR3 sequence (DNA): TGTGCCAGCAGTGAGCATGGGGGACAGGGGATGTTGAACACTGAAGCTTTCTTT.

This clonotype has a handful of counts. The chain couples TRBV6-8 to TRBJ2-3; possible D gene TRBD2, 5 bases. This CDR3 contains 13 residues. Germline values: CDR1 MNHGY, CDR2 SAAAGT. V lost 5 bases and J 8 bases, leaving 14 bases between the germline ends. As DNA, the CDR3 is TGTGCCAGCAGTCAAACACTAGGAGTTACGCAGTATTTT. Protein: CASSQTLGVTQYF.

This clonotype was seen just once. This chain links TRBV23-1 with TRBJ1-4; 9 nucleotides match TRBD1. TRBV23-1 is recorded as an ORF, its role being uncertain. The CDR3 contains 17 residues. Trimming removed 2 bases from V and 6 bases from J; junction bases left unmatched: 10. CDR3 nucleotides: TGCGCCAGCAGTCAAGTCATCCCCCGGACAGGGGATGAAAAACTGTTTTTT. Encoded protein: CASSQVIPRTGDEKLFF.

The chain uses TRBV7-9 and TRBJ2-3, with 7 bases fitting TRBD2. Losses at the gene ends were 4 bases for V and 2 bases for J; bases not matched to a gene: 9. Germline CDR1 SEHNR, CDR2 FQNEAQ (reference sequence). The CDR3 loop spans 16 amino acids. CDR3 bases: TGTGCCAGCAGCTCCCGAGAAGCGGGGATCACAGATACGCAGTATTTT. It specifies CASSSREAGITDTQYF.

This clonotype occurred a few times. This chain links TRBV29-1 with TRBJ2-7; TRBD1 aligns across 7 bases. The CDR3 runs to 14 residues. From germline, CDR1 is SQVTM and CDR2 ANQGSEA. Trimming took 7 bases from V and 7 from J; bases not matched to a gene: 16. CDR3 region: CSAIGALGGREQYF. CDR3 nucleotides: TGCAGCGCCATCGGGGCATTAGGGGGCAGGGAGCAGTACTTC.

This clonotype came up a few times. V is TRBV7-3 and J is TRBJ2-1; D may be TRBD1 (5 bases). The CDR3 loop spans 12 amino acids. CDR1 is SGHTA, CDR2 FQGTGA, per germline. V shed 2 bases and J shed 15 bases, with 14 bases lying between them. This CDR3 is CASSLELGRLFF. As DNA, the CDR3 is TGTGCCAGCAGCTTAGAGTTGGGGCGGTTGTTCTTC.